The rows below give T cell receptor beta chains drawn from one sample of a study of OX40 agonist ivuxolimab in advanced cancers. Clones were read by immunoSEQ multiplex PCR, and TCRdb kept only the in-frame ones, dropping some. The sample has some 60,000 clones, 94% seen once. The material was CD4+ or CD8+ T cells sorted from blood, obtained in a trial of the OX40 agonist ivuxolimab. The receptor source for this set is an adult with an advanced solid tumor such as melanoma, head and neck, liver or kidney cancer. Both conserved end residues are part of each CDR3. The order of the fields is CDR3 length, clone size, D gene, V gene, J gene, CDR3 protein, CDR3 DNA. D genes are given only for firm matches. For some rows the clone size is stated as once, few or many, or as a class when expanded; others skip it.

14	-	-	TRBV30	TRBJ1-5	CAWSAGVGNQPQHF	TGTGCCTGGAGTGCGGGGGTGGGGAATCAGCCCCAGCATTTT
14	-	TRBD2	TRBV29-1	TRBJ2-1	CSATGTSGSNEQFF	TGCAGCGCCACCGGGACTAGCGGGTCCAATGAGCAGTTCTTC
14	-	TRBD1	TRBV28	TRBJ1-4	CASSQRQGSEKLFF	TGTGCCAGCAGCCAGAGACAGGGTAGTGAAAAACTGTTTTTT
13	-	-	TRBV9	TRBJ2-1	CASSAEILDEQFF	TGTGCCAGCAGCGCGGAGATACTAGATGAGCAGTTCTTC
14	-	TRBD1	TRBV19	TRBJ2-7	CASSITQGRYEQYF	TGTGCCAGTAGTATAACACAGGGGCGCTACGAGCAGTACTTC
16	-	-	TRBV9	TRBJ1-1	CASSGPGGHLNTEAFF	TGTGCCAGCAGCGGCCCGGGGGGACACCTGAACACTGAAGCTTTCTTT
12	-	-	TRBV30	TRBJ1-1	CAWTTAKVEAFF	TGTGCCTGGACTACGGCGAAAGTGGAAGCTTTCTTT
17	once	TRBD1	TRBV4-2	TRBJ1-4	CASSQGRPGTENEKLFF	TGTGCCAGCAGCCAAGGGCGTCCGGGGACAGAAAATGAAAAACTGTTTTTT
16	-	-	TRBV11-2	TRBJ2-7	CASSLRWGDSNHEQYF	TGTGCCAGCAGCTTAAGGTGGGGGGACAGTAACCACGAGCAGTACTTC
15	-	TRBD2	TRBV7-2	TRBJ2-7	CASSLVSGSSYEQYF	TGTGCCAGCAGCCTAGTGAGCGGGAGCTCCTACGAGCAGTACTTC
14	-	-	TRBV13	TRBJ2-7	CASSLGGVSGEQYF	TGTGCCAGCAGCTTAGGGGGGGTATCGGGAGAGCAGTACTTC
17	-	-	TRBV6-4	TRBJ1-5	CASSDYAGLVSNQPQHF	TGTGCCAGCAGTGACTATGCCGGACTCGTAAGCAATCAGCCCCAGCATTTT
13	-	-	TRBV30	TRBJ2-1	CAWRASPSGEQFF	TGTGCCTGGAGGGCTTCCCCTAGTGGCGAGCAGTTCTTC
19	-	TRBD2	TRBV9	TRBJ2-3	CASSVGLAGGPLPTDTQYF	TGTGCCAGCAGCGTAGGACTAGCGGGAGGGCCCCTCCCCACAGATACGCAGTATTTT
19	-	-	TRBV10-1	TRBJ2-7	CASSESDGPRTCHNYEQYF	TGCGCCAGCAGTGAGTCCGACGGTCCAAGGACATGCCATAACTACGAGCAGTACTTC
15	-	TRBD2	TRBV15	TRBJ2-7	CATRTSRGGSYEQYF	TGTGCCACCAGAACGAGCCGGGGCGGGAGCTACGAGCAGTACTTC
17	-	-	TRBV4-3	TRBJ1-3	CASSQYLYTVSGNTIYF	TGCGCCAGCAGCCAATATCTCTATACCGTCTCTGGAAACACCATATATTTT
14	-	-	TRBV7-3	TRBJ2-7	CASSLMRKPYEQYF	TGTGCCAGCAGCTTGATGAGGAAACCCTACGAGCAGTACTTC
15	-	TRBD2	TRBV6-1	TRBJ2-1	CASSGSGSSYNEQFF	TGTGCCAGCAGTGGTAGCGGGAGCTCCTACAATGAGCAGTTCTTC
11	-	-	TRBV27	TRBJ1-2	CASAGVYGYTF	TGTGCCAGCGCGGGAGTCTATGGCTACACCTTC
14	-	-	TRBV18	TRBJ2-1	CASSPRRAHNEQFF	TGTGCCAGCTCACCGCGTCGGGCCCACAATGAGCAGTTCTTC
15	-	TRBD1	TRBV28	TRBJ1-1	CASSPFPGQGSEAFF	TGTGCCAGCAGCCCATTCCCGGGACAGGGATCTGAAGCTTTCTTT
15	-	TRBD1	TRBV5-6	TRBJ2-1	CASSDPGQGYNEQFF	TGTGCCAGCAGCGACCCGGGACAGGGCTACAATGAGCAGTTCTTC
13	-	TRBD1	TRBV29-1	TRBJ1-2	CSVEDRSSYGYTF	TGCAGCGTAGAGGACAGGAGCTCCTATGGCTACACCTTC
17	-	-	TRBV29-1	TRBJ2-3	CSVEVEFGTRTPDTQYF	TGCAGCGTTGAAGTGGAATTCGGAACCAGGACCCCAGATACGCAGTATTTT
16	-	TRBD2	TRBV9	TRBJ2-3	CASSVALAESTDTQYF	TGTGCCAGCAGCGTAGCACTAGCGGAGAGCACAGATACGCAGTATTTT
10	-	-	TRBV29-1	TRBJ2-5	CSVDFGTQYF	TGCAGCGTGGATTTTGGGACCCAGTACTTC
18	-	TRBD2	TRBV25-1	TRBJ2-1	CASSESALASGNDNEQFF	TGTGCCAGCAGTGAATCTGCTCTGGCTAGCGGGAACGACAATGAGCAGTTCTTC
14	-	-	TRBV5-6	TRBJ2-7	CASTPVGNAYEQYF	TGTGCCAGCACCCCGGTCGGCAACGCCTACGAGCAGTACTTC
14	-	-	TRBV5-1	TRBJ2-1	CASSFYLVGNEQFF	TGCGCCAGCAGCTTTTATCTAGTTGGGAATGAGCAGTTCTTC
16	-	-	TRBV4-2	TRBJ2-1	CASSQETGIVYNEQFF	TGTGCCAGCAGCCAAGAAACCGGGATTGTATACAATGAGCAGTTCTTC
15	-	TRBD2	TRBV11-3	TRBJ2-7	CASSLVLAGFYEQYF	TGTGCCAGCAGCTTAGTACTAGCGGGTTTCTACGAGCAGTACTTC
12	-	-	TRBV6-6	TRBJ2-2	CASKGGPGELFF	TGTGCCAGCAAGGGCGGGCCCGGGGAGCTGTTTTTT
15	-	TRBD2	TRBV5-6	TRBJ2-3	CASSLVTSGSDTQYF	TGTGCCAGCAGCTTGGTAACTAGCGGGAGTGATACGCAGTATTTT
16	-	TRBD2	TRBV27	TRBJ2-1	CASSLSLAGARSEQFF	TGTGCCAGCAGTTTATCGTTGGCGGGAGCACGGAGTGAGCAGTTCTTC
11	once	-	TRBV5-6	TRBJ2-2	CASSWSGELFF	TGTGCCAGCAGCTGGTCCGGGGAGCTGTTTTTT
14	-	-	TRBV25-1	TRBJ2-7	CASSEYGSPGEQYF	TGTGCCAGCAGTGAATATGGGTCCCCTGGCGAGCAGTACTTC
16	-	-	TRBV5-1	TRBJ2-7	CASSLEKDFEPYEQYF	TGCGCCAGCAGCTTGGAGAAGGACTTCGAACCCTACGAGCAGTACTTC
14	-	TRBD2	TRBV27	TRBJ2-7	CASSSGLAGNEQYF	TGTGCCAGCAGCTCGGGACTAGCGGGGAACGAGCAGTACTTC
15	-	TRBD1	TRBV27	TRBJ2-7	CASSLIGTGTYEQYF	TGTGCCAGCAGCCTCATCGGGACAGGGACGTACGAGCAGTACTTC
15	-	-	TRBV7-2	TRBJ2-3	CASSPVVGSTDTQYF	TGTGCCAGCAGCCCCGTCGTAGGCTCCACAGATACGCAGTATTTT
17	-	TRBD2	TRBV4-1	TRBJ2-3	CASSQDPAGFSTDTQYF	TGCGCCAGCAGCCAAGATCCAGCGGGGTTTAGCACAGATACGCAGTATTTT
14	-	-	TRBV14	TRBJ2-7	CASSSRLGLGEQYF	TGTGCCAGCAGCTCAAGATTAGGTTTGGGTGAGCAGTACTTC
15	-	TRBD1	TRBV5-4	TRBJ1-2	CASSTSGQGNYGYTF	TGTGCCAGCAGCACCTCGGGACAGGGAAACTATGGCTACACCTTC
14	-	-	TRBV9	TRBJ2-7	CASSVGGGTYEQYF	TGTGCCAGCAGCGTAGGTGGGGGGACCTACGAGCAGTACTTC
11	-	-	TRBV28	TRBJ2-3	CASSRTDTQYF	TGTGCCAGCAGCCGCACAGATACGCAGTATTTT
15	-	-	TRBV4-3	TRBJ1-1	CASSQRFGGTTEAFF	TGCGCCAGCAGCCAAAGATTTGGAGGTACAACTGAAGCTTTCTTT
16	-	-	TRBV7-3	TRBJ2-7	CASSLTGAGLDHEQYF	TGTGCCAGCAGCTTAACTGGGGCAGGGCTGGACCACGAGCAGTACTTC
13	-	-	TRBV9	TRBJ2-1	CASSVGGMGEQFF	TGTGCCAGCAGCGTAGGTGGGATGGGTGAGCAGTTCTTC
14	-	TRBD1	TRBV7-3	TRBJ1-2	CASSHGTGPYGYTF	TGTGCCAGCAGCCACGGGACAGGGCCGTATGGCTACACCTTC
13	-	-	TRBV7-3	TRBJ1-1	CASSYRDNTEAFF	TGTGCCAGCAGTTACAGGGACAACACTGAAGCTTTCTTT
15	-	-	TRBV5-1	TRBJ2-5	CASSPDRIIKETQYF	TGCGCCAGCAGCCCGGACAGAATTATCAAAGAGACCCAGTACTTC
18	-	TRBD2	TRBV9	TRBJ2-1	CASSPMGGEGPYHNEQFF	TGTGCCAGCAGCCCCATGGGGGGGGAGGGCCCCTACCACAATGAGCAGTTCTTC
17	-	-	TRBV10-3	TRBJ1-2	CAISAPGRSSHSSGYTF	TGTGCCATCAGTGCCCCGGGGCGGTCTAGCCATTCCTCTGGCTACACCTTC
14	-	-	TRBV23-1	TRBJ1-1	CASSQAAPNTEAFF	TGCGCCAGCAGTCAAGCGGCACCGAACACTGAAGCTTTCTTT